One T cell receptor beta chain is described in this entry. The antigen is unknown. This record comes from a study of shared clonotypes between healthy human individuals. This CDR3 contains 13 residues. The trim removed 2 bases at V and 6 bases at J, leaving 3 bases unmatched. Germline loops: CDR1 LNHNV, CDR2 YYDKDF (reference sequence). CD45RO-negative, CCR7-selected cells formed the naive CD8 fraction, which excluded terminally differentiated effector memory CD45RA+ cells. General study findings and limits: What naive subsets generally showed was a larger estimated richness than memory subsets showed.

Deep-level settings were used for running the assay. Source study methods: Filtering differed since immunoSEQ provided only junctions, with no quality scores. Sequencing used immunoSEQ multiplex PCR; TCRdb keeps in-frame clones, though not all of them. D and trimming were read from the DNA, whereas the V and J calls and clone size are those reported in that table. The sample lists some 580,000 clones; roughly 98% were seen once. The origin of this receptor is a man in his thirties or forties in good health. V is TRBV15 and J is TRBJ1-1; the match to TRBD1 covers 7 bases. The material sequenced was naive CD8+ T cells sorted from blood. CDR3: CATSRRQGAEAFF. The DNA for the CDR3 is TGTGCCACCAGCAGAAGACAGGGAGCTGAAGCTTTCTTT. The whole variable domain, remainder taken from reference TRBV15 and TRBJ1-1, is DAMVIQNPRYQVTQFGKPVTLSCSQTLNHNVMYWYQQKSSQAPKLLFHYYDKDFNNEADTPDNFQSRRPNTSFCFLDIRSPGLGDTAMYLCATSRRQGAEAFFGQGTRLTVV.